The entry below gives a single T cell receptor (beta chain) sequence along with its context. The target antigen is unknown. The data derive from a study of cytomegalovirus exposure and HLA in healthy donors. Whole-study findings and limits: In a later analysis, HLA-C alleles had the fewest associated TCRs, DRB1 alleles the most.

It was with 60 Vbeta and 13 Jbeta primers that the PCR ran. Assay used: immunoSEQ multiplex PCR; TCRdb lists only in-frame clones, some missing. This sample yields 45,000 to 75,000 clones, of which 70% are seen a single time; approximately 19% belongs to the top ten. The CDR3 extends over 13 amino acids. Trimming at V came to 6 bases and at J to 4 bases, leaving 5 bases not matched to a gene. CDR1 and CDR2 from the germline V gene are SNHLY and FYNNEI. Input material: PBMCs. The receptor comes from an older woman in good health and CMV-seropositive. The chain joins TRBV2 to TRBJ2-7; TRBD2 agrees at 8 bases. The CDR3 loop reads CASSAGGPYEQYF. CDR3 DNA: TGTGCCAGCAGCGCGGGGGGTCCTTACGAGCAGTACTTC.